This TCR beta chain was documented in a study of T cells in localized non-small cell lung cancer. Regarding the study as a whole: Higher blood T cell density tracked longer overall survival. Heterogeneity within the tumor remains possible, as just one region underwent sequencing. Tumor showed lower T cell clonality than uninvolved adjacent lung, where it was highest. Paired adjacent lung recovered a median roughly 54 of the top 100 tumor clones.

Germline assignment: CDR1 SGHTA and CDR2 FQGTGA. V was clipped by 5 bases and J by 0 bases, with 8 bases between them. This CDR3 is built from 15 residues. Remarks on this clone: Antigen unknown.

Clones were read by immunoSEQ multiplex PCR, and TCRdb kept only the in-frame ones, dropping some. The sample contains about 59,000 clones, 85% to 90% of which appear only once. Sequencing was performed on peripheral blood, taken before any cancer treatment. This TCR came from a man aged 40 to 69 with stage I squamous cell lung carcinoma. The V call is TRBV7-3, the J call TRBJ2-6; D not resolved. CDR3 protein: CASSTEPSGANVLTF. In DNA, the CDR3 is TGTGCCAGCAGCACTGAACCCTCTGGGGCCAACGTCCTGACTTTC.